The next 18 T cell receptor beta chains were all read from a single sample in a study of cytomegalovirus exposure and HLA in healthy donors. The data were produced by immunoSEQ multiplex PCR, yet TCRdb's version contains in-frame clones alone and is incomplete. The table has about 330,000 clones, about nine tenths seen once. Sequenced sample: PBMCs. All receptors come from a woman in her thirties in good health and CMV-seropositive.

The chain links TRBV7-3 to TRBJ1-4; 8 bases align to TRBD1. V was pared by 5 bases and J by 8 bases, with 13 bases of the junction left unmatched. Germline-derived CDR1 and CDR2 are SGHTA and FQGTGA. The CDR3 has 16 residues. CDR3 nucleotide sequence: TGTGCCAGCAGCACGAGGACAGGGCCCGGGGGCGAAAAACTGTTTTTT. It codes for CASSTRTGPGGEKLFF.

The CDR3 region is CASSETRDPYNSPLHF. The CDR3 DNA sequence: TGTGCCAGCAGTGAAACGAGGGATCCCTATAATTCACCCCTCCACTTT. This sequence joins TRBV6-1 and TRBJ1-6, with no clear D. There are 16 residues in the CDR3. Germline V gene data show CDR1 as MNHNS and CDR2 as SASEGT. V lost 2 bases, J lost 2 bases, and 10 bases lay in between.

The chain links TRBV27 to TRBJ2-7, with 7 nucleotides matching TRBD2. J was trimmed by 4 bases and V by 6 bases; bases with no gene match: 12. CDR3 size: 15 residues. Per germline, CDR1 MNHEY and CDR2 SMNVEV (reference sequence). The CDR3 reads CASRAIGTKSYEQYF. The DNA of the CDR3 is TGTGCCAGCAGAGCCATCGGGACTAAGTCATACGAGCAGTACTTC.

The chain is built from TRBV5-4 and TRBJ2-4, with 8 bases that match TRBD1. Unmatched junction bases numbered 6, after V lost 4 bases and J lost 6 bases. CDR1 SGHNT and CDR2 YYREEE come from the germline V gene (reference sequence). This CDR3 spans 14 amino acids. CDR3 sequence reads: CASSRTGQGNIQYF. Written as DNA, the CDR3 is TGTGCCAGCAGCAGGACAGGGCAAGGAAACATTCAGTACTTC.

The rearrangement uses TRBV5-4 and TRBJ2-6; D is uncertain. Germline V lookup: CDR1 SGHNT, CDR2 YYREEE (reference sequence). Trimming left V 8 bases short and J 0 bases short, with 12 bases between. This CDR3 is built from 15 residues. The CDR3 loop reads CARWDWNSGANVLTF. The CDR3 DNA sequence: TGTGCCAGGTGGGATTGGAACTCTGGGGCCAACGTCCTGACTTTC. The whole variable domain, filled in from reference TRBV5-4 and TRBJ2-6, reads ETGVTQSPTHLIKTRGQQVTLRCSSQSGHNTVSWYQQALGQGPQFIFQYYREEENGRGNFPPRFSGLQFPNYSSELNVNALELDDSALYLCARWDWNSGANVLTFGAGSRLTVL.

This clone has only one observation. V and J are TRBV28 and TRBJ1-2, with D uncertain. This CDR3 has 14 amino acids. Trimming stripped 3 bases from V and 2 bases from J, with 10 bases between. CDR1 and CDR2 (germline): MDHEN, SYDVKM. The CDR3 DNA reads TGTGCCAGCAGTTTGACGATCCGGAACTATGGCTACACCTTC. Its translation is CASSLTIRNYGYTF.

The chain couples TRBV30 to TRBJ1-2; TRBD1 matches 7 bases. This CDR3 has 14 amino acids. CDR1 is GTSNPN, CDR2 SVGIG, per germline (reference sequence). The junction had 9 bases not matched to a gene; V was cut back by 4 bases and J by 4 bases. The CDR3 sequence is CAWTGRGLSYGYTF. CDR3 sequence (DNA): TGTGCCTGGACGGGGAGGGGGCTAAGCTATGGCTACACCTTC.

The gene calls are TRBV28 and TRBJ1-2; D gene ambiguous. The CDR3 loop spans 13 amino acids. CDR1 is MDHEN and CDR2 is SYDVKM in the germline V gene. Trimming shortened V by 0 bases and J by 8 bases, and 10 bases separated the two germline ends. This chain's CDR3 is CASSLWGEGGYTF. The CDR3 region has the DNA TGTGCCAGCAGTTTATGGGGTGAAGGGGGCTACACCTTC.

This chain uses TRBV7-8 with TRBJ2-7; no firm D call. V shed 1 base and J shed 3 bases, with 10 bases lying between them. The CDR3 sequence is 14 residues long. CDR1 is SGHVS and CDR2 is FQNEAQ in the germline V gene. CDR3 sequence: CASSLGPGGYEQYF. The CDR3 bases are TGTGCCAGCAGCTTAGGACCCGGCGGCTACGAGCAGTACTTC.

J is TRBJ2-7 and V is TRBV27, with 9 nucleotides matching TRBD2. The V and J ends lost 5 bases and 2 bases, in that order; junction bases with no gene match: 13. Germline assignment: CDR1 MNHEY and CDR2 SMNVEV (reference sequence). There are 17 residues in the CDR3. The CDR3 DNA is TGTGCCAGCAGTCTGCCCAAGGTAGCGGGAGAGCCCTACGAGCAGTACTTC. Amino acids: CASSLPKVAGEPYEQYF.

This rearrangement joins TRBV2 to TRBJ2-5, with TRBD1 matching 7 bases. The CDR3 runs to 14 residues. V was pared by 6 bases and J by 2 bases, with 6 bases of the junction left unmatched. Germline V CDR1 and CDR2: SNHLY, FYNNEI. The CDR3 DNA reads TGTGCCAGCAGCGCTTCGACAGGGCAAGAGACCCAGTACTTC. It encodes CASSASTGQETQYF.

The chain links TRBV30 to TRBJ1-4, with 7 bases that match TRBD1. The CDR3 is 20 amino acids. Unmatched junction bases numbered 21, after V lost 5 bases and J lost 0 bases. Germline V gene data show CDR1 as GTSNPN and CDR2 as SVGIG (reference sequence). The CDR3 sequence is CAWEGKPGTATFATNEKLFF. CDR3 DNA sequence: TGTGCCTGGGAAGGGAAACCCGGGACAGCGACTTTTGCAACTAATGAAAAACTGTTTTTT. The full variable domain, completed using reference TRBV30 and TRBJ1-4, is SQTIHQWPATLVQPVGSPLSLECTVEGTSNPNLYWYRQAAGRGLQLLFYSVGIGQISSEVPQNLSASRPQDRQFILSSKKLLLSDSGFYLCAWEGKPGTATFATNEKLFFGSGTQLSVL.

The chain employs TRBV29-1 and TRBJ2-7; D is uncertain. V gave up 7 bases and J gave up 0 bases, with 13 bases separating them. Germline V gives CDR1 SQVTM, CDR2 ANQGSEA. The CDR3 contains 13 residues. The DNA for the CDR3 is TGCAGCGGGATCGATTGGAGCTCCTACGAGCAGTACTTC. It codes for CSGIDWSSYEQYF.

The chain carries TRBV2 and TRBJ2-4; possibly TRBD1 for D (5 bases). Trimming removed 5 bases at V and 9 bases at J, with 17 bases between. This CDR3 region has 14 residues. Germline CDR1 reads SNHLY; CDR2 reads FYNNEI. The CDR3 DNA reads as TGTGCCAGCAGTCCGGACATTATTTTGGGCATTCAGTACTTC. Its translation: CASSPDIILGIQYF. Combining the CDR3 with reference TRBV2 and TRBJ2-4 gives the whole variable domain EPEVTQTPSHQVTQMGQEVILRCVPISNHLYFYWYRQILGQKVEFLVSFYNNEISEKSEIFDDQFSVERPDGSNFTLKIRSTKLEDSAMYFCASSPDIILGIQYFGAGTRLSVL.

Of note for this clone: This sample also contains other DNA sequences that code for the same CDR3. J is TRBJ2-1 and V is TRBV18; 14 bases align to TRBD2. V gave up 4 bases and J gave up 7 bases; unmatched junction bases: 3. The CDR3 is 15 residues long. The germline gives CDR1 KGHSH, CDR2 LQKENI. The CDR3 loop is CASSLGLAGGNEQFF. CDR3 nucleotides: TGTGCCAGCTCACTCGGACTAGCGGGAGGTAATGAGCAGTTCTTC. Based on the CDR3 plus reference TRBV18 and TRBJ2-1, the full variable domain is NAGVMQNPRHLVRRRGQEARLRCSPMKGHSHVYWYRQLPEEGLKFMVYLQKENIIDESGMPKERFSAEFPKEGPSILRIQQVVRGDSAAYFCASSLGLAGGNEQFFGPGTRLTVL.

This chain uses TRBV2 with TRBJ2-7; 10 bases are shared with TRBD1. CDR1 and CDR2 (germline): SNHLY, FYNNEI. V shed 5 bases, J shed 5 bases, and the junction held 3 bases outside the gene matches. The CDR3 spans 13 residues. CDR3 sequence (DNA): TGTGCCAGCAGTCGGGACAGGGGTGACGAGCAGTACTTC. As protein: CASSRDRGDEQYF.

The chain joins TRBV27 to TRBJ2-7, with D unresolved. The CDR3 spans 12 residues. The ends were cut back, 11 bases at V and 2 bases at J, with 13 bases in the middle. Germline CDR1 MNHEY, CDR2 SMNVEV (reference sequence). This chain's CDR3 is CAVEVGAYEQYF. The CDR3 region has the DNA TGTGCCGTAGAGGTCGGAGCCTACGAGCAGTACTTC.

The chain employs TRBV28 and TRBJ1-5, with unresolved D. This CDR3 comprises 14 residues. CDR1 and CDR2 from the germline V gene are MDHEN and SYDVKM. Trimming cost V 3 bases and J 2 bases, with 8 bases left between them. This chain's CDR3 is CASSFWGGNQPQHF. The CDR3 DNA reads TGTGCCAGCAGTTTTTGGGGAGGCAATCAGCCCCAGCATTTT.